This T cell receptor beta chain was sequenced in a study of T cells expressing NK-cell markers. At the level of the study: Sequencing of TCR beta repertoires drew on sorted CD3+CD56+NKG2C+, CD3+CD56+NKG2C- and CD3+CD56-NKG2C+ T cells.

This CDR3 has 13 residues. Germline lookup yields CDR1 MNHEY and CDR2 SVGAGI. Production of TCR beta cDNA relied on 5'RACE template switching with UMIs. One entry per CDR3 protein, without DNA, is what TCRdb gives after re-calling the 5' RACE reads. This sample's clone table lists 350,000 to 450,000 distinct CDR3 sequences. This sequence was found in a man aged 18-70 years in good health. V gene TRBV6-5 combines with J gene TRBJ2-7; TCRdb outputs TRBD2, but without DNA this stays unchecked. Sequences were obtained from blood T cells: a sorted CD56 or NKG2C T cell subset, CD4+ or CD8+ T cells, or bulk PBMC T cells (not recorded which). This CDR3 is CASSYSGPLEQYF.